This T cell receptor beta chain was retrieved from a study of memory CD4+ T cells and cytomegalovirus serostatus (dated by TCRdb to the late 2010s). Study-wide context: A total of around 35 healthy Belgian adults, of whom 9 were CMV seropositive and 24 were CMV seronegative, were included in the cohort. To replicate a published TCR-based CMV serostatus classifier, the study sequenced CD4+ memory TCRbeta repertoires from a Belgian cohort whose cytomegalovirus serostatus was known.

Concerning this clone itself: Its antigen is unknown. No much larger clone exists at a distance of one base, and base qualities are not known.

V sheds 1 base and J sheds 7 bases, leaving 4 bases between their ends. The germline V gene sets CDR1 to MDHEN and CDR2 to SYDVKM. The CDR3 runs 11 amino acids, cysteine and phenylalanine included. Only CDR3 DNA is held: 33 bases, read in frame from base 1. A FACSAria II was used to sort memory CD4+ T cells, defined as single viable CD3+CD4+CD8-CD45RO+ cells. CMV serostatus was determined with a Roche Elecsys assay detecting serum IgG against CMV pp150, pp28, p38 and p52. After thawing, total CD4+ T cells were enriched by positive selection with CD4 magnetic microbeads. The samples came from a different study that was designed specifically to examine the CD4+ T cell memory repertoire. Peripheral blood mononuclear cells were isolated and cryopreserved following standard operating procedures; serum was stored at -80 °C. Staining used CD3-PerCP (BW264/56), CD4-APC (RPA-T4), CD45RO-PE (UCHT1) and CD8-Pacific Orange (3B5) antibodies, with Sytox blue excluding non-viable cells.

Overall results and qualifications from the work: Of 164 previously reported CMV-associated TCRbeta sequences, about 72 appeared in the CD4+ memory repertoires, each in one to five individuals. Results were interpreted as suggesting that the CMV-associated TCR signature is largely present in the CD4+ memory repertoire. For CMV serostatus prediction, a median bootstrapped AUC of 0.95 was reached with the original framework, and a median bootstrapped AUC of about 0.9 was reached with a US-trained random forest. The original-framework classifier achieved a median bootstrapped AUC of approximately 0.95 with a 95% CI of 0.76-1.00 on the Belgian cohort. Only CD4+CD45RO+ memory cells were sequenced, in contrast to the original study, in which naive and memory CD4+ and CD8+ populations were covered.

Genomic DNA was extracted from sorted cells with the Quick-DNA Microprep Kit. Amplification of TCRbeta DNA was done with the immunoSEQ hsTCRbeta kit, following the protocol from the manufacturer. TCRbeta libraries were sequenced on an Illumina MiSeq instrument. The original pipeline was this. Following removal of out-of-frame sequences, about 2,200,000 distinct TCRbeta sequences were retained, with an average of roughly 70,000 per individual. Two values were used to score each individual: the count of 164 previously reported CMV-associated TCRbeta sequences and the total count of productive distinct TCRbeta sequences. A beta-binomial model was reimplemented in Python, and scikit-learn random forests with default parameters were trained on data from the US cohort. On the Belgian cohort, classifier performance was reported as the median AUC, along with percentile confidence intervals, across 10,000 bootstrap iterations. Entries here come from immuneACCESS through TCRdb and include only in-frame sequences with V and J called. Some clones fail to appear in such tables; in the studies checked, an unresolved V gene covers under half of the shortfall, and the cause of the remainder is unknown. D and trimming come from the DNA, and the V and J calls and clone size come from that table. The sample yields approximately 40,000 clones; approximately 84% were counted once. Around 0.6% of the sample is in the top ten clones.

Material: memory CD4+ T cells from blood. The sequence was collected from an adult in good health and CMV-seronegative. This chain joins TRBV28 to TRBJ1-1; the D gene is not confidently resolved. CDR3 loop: CASSLLGEAFF. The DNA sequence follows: TGTGCCAGCAGTTTATTAGGTGAAGCTTTCTTT.